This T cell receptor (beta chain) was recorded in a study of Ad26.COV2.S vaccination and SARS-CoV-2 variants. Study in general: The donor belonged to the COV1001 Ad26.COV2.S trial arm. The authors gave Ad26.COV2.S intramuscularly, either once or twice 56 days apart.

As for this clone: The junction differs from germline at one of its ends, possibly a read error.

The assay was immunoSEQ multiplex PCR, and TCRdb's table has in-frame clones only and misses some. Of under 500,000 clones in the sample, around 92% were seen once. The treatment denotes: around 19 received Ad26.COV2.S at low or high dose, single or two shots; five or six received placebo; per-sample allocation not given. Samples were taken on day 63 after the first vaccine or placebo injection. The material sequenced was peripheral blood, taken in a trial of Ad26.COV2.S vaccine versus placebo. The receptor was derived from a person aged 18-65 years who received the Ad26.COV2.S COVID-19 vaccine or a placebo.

The CDR3 is CASTPRGTNYGYTF. Written as DNA, the CDR3 is TGTGCCAGCACCCCCCGGGGCACTAATTATGGCTACACCTTC. This chain joins TRBV5-4 and TRBJ1-2; D perhaps matches TRBD1 (5 bases). The CDR3 runs 14 residues. Germline lookup yields CDR1 SGHNT and CDR2 YYREEE (reference sequence).